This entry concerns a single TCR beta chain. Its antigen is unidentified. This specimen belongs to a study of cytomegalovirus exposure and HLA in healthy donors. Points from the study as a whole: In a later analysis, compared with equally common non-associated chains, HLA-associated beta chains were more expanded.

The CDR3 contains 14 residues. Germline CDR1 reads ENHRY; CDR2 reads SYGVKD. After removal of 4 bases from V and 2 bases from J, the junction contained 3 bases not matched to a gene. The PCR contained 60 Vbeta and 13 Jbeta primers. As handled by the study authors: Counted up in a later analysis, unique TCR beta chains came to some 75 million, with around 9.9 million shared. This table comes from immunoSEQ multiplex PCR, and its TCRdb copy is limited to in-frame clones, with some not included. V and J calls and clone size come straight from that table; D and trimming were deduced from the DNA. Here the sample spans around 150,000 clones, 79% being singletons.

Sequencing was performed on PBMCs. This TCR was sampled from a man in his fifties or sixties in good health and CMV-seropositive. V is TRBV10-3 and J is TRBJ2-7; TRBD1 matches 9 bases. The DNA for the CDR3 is TGTGCCATCAGTGTGGGGACAGGGCCCTACGAGCAGTACTTC. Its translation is CAISVGTGPYEQYF.